The 27 T cell receptor beta chains listed next were all sequenced from one sample in a study of shared T cell receptors in the human thymus. Sequencing used immunoSEQ multiplex PCR; TCRdb keeps in-frame clones, though not all of them. This sample carries 720,000 or so clones, over 75% of them seen once, and the ten largest clones take approximately 0.01%. Another study also made use of these data, one on human thymus T cells.

Sequenced sample: thymocytes. The receptors here all came from a girl under three years old with a congenital heart defect.

This clone has a handful of counts. V gene TRBV5-4 combines with J gene TRBJ1-2, with D possibly being TRBD1 (6 bases). The CDR3 sequence is 17 residues long. CDR1 and CDR2 (germline): SGHNT, YYREEE (reference sequence). Trimming left V 4 bases short and J 5 bases short, with 24 bases between. The CDR3 here is CASSPGESGKPRYGYTF. CDR3 bases: TGTGCCAGCAGCCCAGGGGAATCAGGGAAACCACGGTATGGCTACACCTTC.

This clone has a single count. This sequence joins TRBV5-1 and TRBJ1-2; a possible D gene is TRBD1 (5 bases). V lost 3 bases to trimming and J lost 6 bases, with 15 bases between them. Per the germline V gene, CDR1 is SGHRS and CDR2 is YFSETQ. The CDR3 extends over 14 amino acids. DNA of the CDR3: TGCGCCAGCAGCTGCCGCGGGGGTGGTAATGGCTACACCTTC. Its protein is CASSCRGGGNGYTF.

This clone turned up a few times. J is TRBJ1-6 and V is TRBV5-1; D possibly corresponds to TRBD1 (6 bases). The CDR3 is 17 residues long. Trimming cost V 0 bases and J 11 bases, with 21 bases left between them. The V gene's germline CDR1 is SGHRS and CDR2 YFSETQ. In nucleotides, the CDR3 is TGCGCCAGCAGCTTGGGGGGAGGGGGACATTTTCAACCACCCCTCCACTTT. Protein product: CASSLGGGGHFQPPLHF.

The chain links TRBV5-8 to TRBJ1-4; 7 bases line up with TRBD1. The length of the CDR3 is 18 residues. Germline V gene sequence: CDR1 SGHTS, CDR2 YDEGEE. The V gene end was trimmed by 3 bases and the J gene end by 4 bases; junction bases not matched to a gene: 15. The CDR3 sequence is CASSSNRGLTLHNEKLFF. CDR3 coding DNA: TGTGCCAGCAGCTCGAACAGGGGCTTAACCCTCCATAATGAAAAACTGTTTTTT.

This clone was detected only a few times. The chain employs TRBV15 and TRBJ2-7, with D perhaps TRBD2 (6 bases). V lost 0 bases, J lost 3 bases, and 18 bases lay in between. Germline V gene sequence: CDR1 LNHNV, CDR2 YYDKDF (reference sequence). This CDR3 contains 17 residues. CDR3 DNA: TGTGCCACCAGCAGAGATAGTTGTGGGGGAGGAGACTACGAGCAGTACTTC. Amino acids: CATSRDSCGGGDYEQYF.

The CDR3 here is CASSSLAGESGANVLTF. CDR3 coding DNA: TGTGCCAGCAGCTCGCTAGCGGGGGAGTCTGGGGCCAACGTCCTGACTTTC. The chain combines TRBV11-2 with TRBJ2-6; 10 bases map to TRBD2. The CDR3 has 17 amino acids. CDR1 and CDR2 (germline): SGHAT, FQNNGV. The junction had 4 bases not matched to a gene; V was cut back by 4 bases and J by 1 base.

This chain connects TRBV4-2 to TRBJ1-2, with D possibly matching TRBD1 (6 bases). The CDR3 is made up of 14 amino acids. V was trimmed by 6 bases and J by 8 bases, leaving 19 bases between them. Germline CDR1 is LGHNA and CDR2 is YNFKEQ. The CDR3 nucleotides are TGTGCCAGCAGTCTCCGGGACACGGGCCGGGGCTACACCTTC. Protein product: CASSLRDTGRGYTF.

Here the CDR3 DNA reads TGTGCCAGCAGCCGTGGACAGGAATTAAGGACCCTCCACTTT. Translation: CASSRGQELRTLHF. This sequence joins TRBV5-6 and TRBJ1-6, with 7 bases aligning to TRBD1. This CDR3 spans 14 amino acids. Germline assignment: CDR1 SGHDT and CDR2 YYEEEE. Unmatched junction bases numbered 12, after V lost 4 bases and J lost 14 bases. Full variable domain (rest looked up from reference TRBV5-6 and TRBJ1-6): DAGVTQSPTHLIKTRGQQVTLRCSPKSGHDTVSWYQQALGQGPQFIFQYYEEEERQRGNFPDRFSGHQFPNYSSELNVNALLLGDSALYLCASSRGQELRTLHFGNGTRLTVT.

The rearrangement links TRBV7-2 to TRBJ1-2, with D unresolved. V shed 0 bases and J shed 1 base, with 15 bases lying between them. Per the germline V gene, CDR1 is SGHTA and CDR2 is FQGNSA. The CDR3 consists of 17 residues. CDR3 in amino acids: CASSLARFTGNNYGYTF. DNA for the CDR3: TGTGCCAGCAGCTTAGCCCGGTTTACGGGGAATAACTATGGCTACACCTTC.

The genes are TRBV27 and TRBJ2-1; tentatively, D is TRBD1 (6 bases). The CDR3 loop spans 16 amino acids. Trimming stripped 3 bases from V and 4 bases from J, with 16 bases between. Germline V gene lookup returns CDR1 MNHEY and CDR2 SMNVEV (reference sequence). The chain's CDR3 is CASSFRIGQLYNEQFF. The CDR3 DNA follows: TGTGCCAGCAGTTTTAGGATCGGACAGTTATACAATGAGCAGTTCTTC.

The V gene is TRBV27, the J gene TRBJ2-3; D ambiguous. The germline gives CDR1 MNHEY, CDR2 SMNVEV (reference sequence). Trimming took 2 bases from V and 0 from J, leaving 15 bases between them. The CDR3 length is 17 residues. CDR3 protein: CASSLGRAGPSTDTQYF. CDR3 coding DNA: TGTGCCAGCAGTTTAGGTCGTGCCGGTCCTAGCACAGATACGCAGTATTTT.

V gene TRBV2 combines with J gene TRBJ2-3, with D possibly matching TRBD1 (6 bases). The ends were cut back, 10 bases at V and 6 bases at J, with 23 bases in the middle. The CDR3 is made up of 15 amino acids. The germline V gene has CDR1 SNHLY and CDR2 FYNNEI. CDR3 sequence (DNA): TGTGCCAACCGACGTCCCGGGCCAGGGGCGGATACGCAGTATTTT. This codes for CANRRPGPGADTQYF.

This clone came up a few times. The gene calls are TRBV10-3 and TRBJ2-7; 9 positions match TRBD1. The CDR3 extends over 16 amino acids. The V gene's germline CDR1 is ENHRY and CDR2 SYGVKD. With V trimmed by 6 bases and J by 2 bases, 11 bases remained unmatched. In nucleotides, the CDR3 is TGTGCCATCAGGGGACAGGGCGGGGATCTGACCTACGAGCAGTACTTC. Amino acids: CAIRGQGGDLTYEQYF.

The rearrangement joins TRBV20-1 to TRBJ1-5; no clear D gene. Trimming stripped 4 bases from V and 7 bases from J, with 8 bases between. The germline CDR1 and CDR2 sequences are DFQATT and SNEGSKA (reference sequence). The length of the CDR3 is 11 residues. Written as DNA, the CDR3 is TGCAGTGCTATTGGAGAGCAGCCCCAGCATTTT. Translated, it gives CSAIGEQPQHF.

The chain carries TRBV5-6 and TRBJ1-1; D uncertain. CDR1 and CDR2 from the germline V gene are SGHDT and YYEEEE. The CDR3 covers 17 residues. Trimming took 0 bases from V and 3 from J, leaving 18 bases between them. The CDR3 sequence: CASSLDPGGMRDTEAFF. DNA for the CDR3: TGTGCCAGCAGCTTGGATCCGGGCGGCATGAGGGACACTGAAGCTTTCTTT.

This clone appeared a single time. This chain joins TRBV7-2 and TRBJ2-3; D unresolved. The CDR3 is made up of 16 amino acids. CDR1 is SGHTA and CDR2 is FQGNSA in the germline V gene. V was trimmed by 1 base and J by 8 bases, leaving 19 bases between them. The CDR3 is CASSLVISRSQRTQYF. As DNA, the CDR3 is TGTGCCAGCAGCTTAGTAATCTCCCGATCCCAGCGTACGCAGTATTTT.

CDR3 region: CASSQDIPGTVDEKLFF. The CDR3 bases are TGTGCCAGCAGCCAAGATATCCCGGGGACAGTCGATGAAAAACTGTTTTTT. The V and J genes are TRBV14 and TRBJ1-4; TRBD1 matches at 7 bases. This CDR3 comprises 17 residues. Germline CDR1 SGHDN, CDR2 FVKESK. J was trimmed by 6 bases and V by 0 bases; bases with no gene match: 10.

V and J are TRBV6-5 and TRBJ2-2; no firm D call. CDR3 length equals 12 residues. The V end lost 5 bases, the J end lost 5 bases, and 6 bases lay between the germline ends. Germline CDR1 MNHEY, CDR2 SVGAGI. This chain's CDR3 is CASSQVTGELFF. CDR3 nucleotides: TGTGCCAGCAGTCAGGTGACCGGGGAGCTGTTTTTT.

V gene TRBV5-1 combines with J gene TRBJ2-7; TRBD1 agrees at 9 bases. The germline V gene has CDR1 SGHRS and CDR2 YFSETQ. The CDR3 length is 15 residues. Trimming cost V 5 bases and J 2 bases; bases outside gene matches: 8. The CDR3 sequence: CASRPGTGSTYEQYF. CDR3 sequence (DNA): TGCGCCAGCAGGCCGGGGACAGGGTCTACCTACGAGCAGTACTTC.

This clone was detected a few times. The CDR3 DNA reads TGCAGCCGCTGGGGGACATGGGCTTTCTTT. This sequence encodes CSRWGTWAFF. The rearrangement links TRBV20-1 to TRBJ1-1, with D possibly being TRBD1 (6 bases). From germline, CDR1 is DFQATT and CDR2 SNEGSKA (reference sequence). The CDR3 extends over 10 amino acids.

This clone was picked up a small number of times. The chain uses TRBV6-1 and TRBJ2-7; D might be TRBD1 (7 bases). V shed 2 bases and J shed 2 bases, with 16 bases lying between them. This CDR3 spans 16 amino acids. Germline CDR1 MNHNS, CDR2 SASEGT. CDR3 in DNA: TGTGCCAGCAGTGAACCGTCAGGGGGACTGACCTACGAGCAGTACTTC. Translating gives CASSEPSGGLTYEQYF.

V usage is TRBV15 and J usage is TRBJ2-1; 8 bases are a match to TRBD2. This CDR3 contains 12 residues. The V gene's germline CDR1 is LNHNV and CDR2 YYDKDF (reference sequence). V lost 4 bases and J lost 15; bases outside the gene matches: 8. The CDR3 protein is CATSKGLVDRFF. For the CDR3, the DNA is TGTGCCACCAGCAAGGGACTAGTCGATAGGTTCTTC.

The rearrangement links TRBV6-1 to TRBJ2-2; D possibly corresponds to TRBD1 (6 bases). Looked up from germline, CDR1 is MNHNS and CDR2 is SASEGT. This CDR3 comprises 18 residues. V lost 4 bases and J lost 1, with 19 bases in between. CDR3 nucleotides: TGTGCCAGCAGTGGCACAGGGAATAGATTTCAGAACACCGGGGAGCTGTTTTTT. This codes for CASSGTGNRFQNTGELFF.

This clone was seen just once. This chain joins TRBV5-6 and TRBJ2-7, with a possible D match to TRBD2 (6 bases). Germline V gene sequence: CDR1 SGHDT, CDR2 YYEEEE. Trimming took 4 bases from V and 2 from J, leaving 22 bases between them. CDR3 size: 17 residues. Written as DNA, the CDR3 is TGTGCCAGCAGCCAGTCCAGATCGGAGGAGGGCCCCTACGAGCAGTACTTC. It specifies CASSQSRSEEGPYEQYF.

CDR3 DNA: TGTGCCAGCAGTGATTCTGCGGGGGGGTTCTACAATGAGCAGTTCTTC. This gives the protein CASSDSAGGFYNEQFF. The chain links TRBV2 to TRBJ2-1, with 9 nucleotides matching TRBD2. V was pared by 3 bases and J by 3 bases, with 6 bases of the junction left unmatched. This CDR3 comprises 16 residues. Per the germline V gene, CDR1 is SNHLY and CDR2 is FYNNEI.

This chain joins TRBV2 and TRBJ2-7; 7 positions agree with TRBD1. Germline V CDR1 and CDR2: SNHLY, FYNNEI. The CDR3 has 15 residues. Trimming took 6 bases from V and 3 from J; bases not matched to a gene: 11. The DNA for the CDR3 is TGTGCCAGCAGAAAGGGACAGCCAGGCCGCTACGAGCAGTACTTC. Translating gives CASRKGQPGRYEQYF.

This rearrangement joins TRBV29-1 to TRBJ2-2, with D possibly being TRBD1 (5 bases). There are 12 residues in the CDR3. The V gene's germline CDR1 is SQVTM and CDR2 ANQGSEA. V was shortened by 5 bases and J by 4 bases, with 8 bases between the two germline ends. As DNA, the CDR3 is TGCAGCGTTACCAGGGCCACCGGGGAGCTGTTTTTT. This translates into CSVTRATGELFF.